Below are 31 T cell receptor beta chains sequenced from a single sample in a study of control samples from healthy donors and cancer patients. Libraries were prepared by immunoSEQ multiplex PCR; TCRdb keeps only in-frame clonotypes and omits some of them. Of 390,000 or so clones in the sample, about 93% were seen once. Material: PBMCs. The receptor set was obtained from a man aged 40-49 years with head and neck cancer.

The rearrangement uses TRBV5-1 and TRBJ2-3; D is possibly TRBD2 (7 bases). Trimming removed 4 bases at V and 4 bases at J, with 22 bases between. In germline, CDR1 is SGHRS, CDR2 YFSETQ. The CDR3 loop spans 17 amino acids. CDR3 nucleotide sequence: TGCGCCAGCAGCGACAAATGGGGGGGCCGGTGGGCAGATACGCAGTATTTT. As protein: CASSDKWGGRWADTQYF.

The V and J genes are TRBV5-1 and TRBJ2-2; perhaps TRBD2 as D (6 bases). V was trimmed by 4 bases and J by 2 bases, leaving 15 bases between them. Germline CDR1 and CDR2: SGHRS and YFSETQ. The CDR3 is 16 amino acids. Here the CDR3 DNA reads TGCGCCAGCAGCCCGACGATGGGACTTAACACCGGGGAGCTGTTTTTT. It yields the protein CASSPTMGLNTGELFF.

The chain has TRBV19 and TRBJ2-5; TRBD2 matches at 7 bases. The germline V gene has CDR1 LNHDA and CDR2 SQIVND (reference sequence). The V gene end was trimmed by 1 base and the J gene end by 5 bases; junction bases not matched to a gene: 7. This CDR3 is built from 15 residues. The CDR3: CASSIGAGAAETQYF. The CDR3 DNA sequence: TGTGCCAGTAGTATAGGGGCGGGAGCGGCGGAGACCCAGTACTTC. Full variable domain (missing parts from reference TRBV19 and TRBJ2-5): DGGITQSPKYLFRKEGQNVTLSCEQNLNHDAMYWYRQDPGQGLRLIYYSQIVNDFQKGDIAEGYSVSREKKESFPLTVTSAQKNPTAFYLCASSIGAGAAETQYFGPGTRLLVL.

The rearrangement joins TRBV30 to TRBJ2-1; 8 bases match TRBD2. Germline values: CDR1 GTSNPN, CDR2 SVGIG (reference sequence). Unmatched junction bases numbered 4, after V lost 3 bases and J lost 6 bases. This CDR3 comprises 13 residues. The CDR3 DNA reads TGTGCCTGGAGAGCGGGGGAGGTCAATGAGCAGTTCTTC. This codes for CAWRAGEVNEQFF.

This chain uses TRBV2 with TRBJ1-2; 7 nucleotides line up with TRBD1. The CDR3 is 13 amino acids. In germline, CDR1 is SNHLY, CDR2 FYNNEI. J was trimmed by 4 bases and V by 7 bases; bases with no gene match: 6. Written as DNA, the CDR3 is TGTGCCAGCACCCCGACAGGGAGCTATGGCTACACCTTC. It specifies CASTPTGSYGYTF. Together with reference TRBV2 and TRBJ1-2, the CDR3 gives the full variable domain: EPEVTQTPSHQVTQMGQEVILRCVPISNHLYFYWYRQILGQKVEFLVSFYNNEISEKSEIFDDQFSVERPDGSNFTLKIRSTKLEDSAMYFCASTPTGSYGYTFGSGTRLTVV.

This clone was detected a few times. The chain carries TRBV7-3 and TRBJ1-5, with D tentatively TRBD1 (6 bases). V lost 3 bases and J 7 bases, leaving 10 bases between the germline ends. CDR3 length equals 13 residues. The germline V gene has CDR1 SGHTA and CDR2 FQGTGA. In DNA, the CDR3 is TGTGCCAGCAGCTTGGAAGGGGGACAGCCCCAGCATTTT. Residues: CASSLEGGQPQHF.

The chain employs TRBV28 and TRBJ2-7, with D hard to call. CDR3 length: 14 amino acids. The V gene's germline CDR1 is MDHEN and CDR2 SYDVKM. Trimming shortened V by 3 bases and J by 3 bases, and 12 bases separated the two germline ends. CDR3 sequence reads: CASSLLQPLYEQYF. DNA of the CDR3: TGTGCCAGCAGTTTGTTACAGCCCCTCTACGAGCAGTACTTC.

The gene calls are TRBV28 and TRBJ1-1; 8 bases are a match to TRBD1. The CDR3 sequence is 12 residues long. Losses at the gene ends were 11 bases for V and 9 bases for J; bases not matched to a gene: 11. Germline values: CDR1 MDHEN, CDR2 SYDVKM. The CDR3: CAADRTGQKAFF. The CDR3 DNA is TGTGCCGCCGACCGGACAGGGCAAAAAGCTTTCTTT.

The chain is built from TRBV5-4 and TRBJ1-4; 12 nucleotides align to TRBD1. CDR1 is SGHNT, CDR2 YYREEE, per germline (reference sequence). The CDR3 loop spans 17 amino acids. V lost 0 bases to trimming and J lost 6 bases; unmatched junction nucleotides: 6. In DNA, the CDR3 is TGTGCCAGCAGCTTGGGGGGACAGGGGGCCTTACATGAAAAACTGTTTTTT. Residues: CASSLGGQGALHEKLFF. Based on the CDR3 plus reference TRBV5-4 and TRBJ1-4, the full variable domain is ETGVTQSPTHLIKTRGQQVTLRCSSQSGHNTVSWYQQALGQGPQFIFQYYREEENGRGNFPPRFSGLQFPNYSSELNVNALELDDSALYLCASSLGGQGALHEKLFFGSGTQLSVL.

The gene calls are TRBV7-9 and TRBJ2-2, with a possible D match to TRBD2 (6 bases). V was clipped by 5 bases and J by 5 bases, with 15 bases between them. The CDR3 is 15 amino acids. Germline V gene data show CDR1 as SEHNR and CDR2 as FQNEAQ (reference sequence). In DNA form, the CDR3 reads TGTGCCAGCAGCCCAGCGGAGGGCGAGACCGGGGAGCTGTTTTTT. Its protein is CASSPAEGETGELFF.

This chain connects TRBV19 to TRBJ2-5; D is possibly TRBD2 (5 bases). V lost 4 bases and J 0 bases, leaving 6 bases between the germline ends. Germline CDR1 reads LNHDA; CDR2 reads SQIVND (reference sequence). The CDR3 has 13 residues. The CDR3 bases are TGTGCCAGTAGTACGGGAAACCAAGAGACCCAGTACTTC. Amino acids: CASSTGNQETQYF.

The gene calls are TRBV6-2 or TRBV6-3 and TRBJ2-5; D uncertain. The CDR3 is 13 residues long. Germline-derived CDR1 and CDR2 are MNHEY and SVGEGT. Trimming shortened V by 2 bases and J by 7 bases, and 11 bases separated the two germline ends. The CDR3 DNA reads as TGTGCCAGCAGTTACGCCCTCCCAGGGACCCAGTACTTC. Translation: CASSYALPGTQYF.

CDR3: CASSLWGVYNEQFF. The CDR3 DNA follows: TGTGCCAGCAGTTTATGGGGGGTCTACAATGAGCAGTTCTTC. The rearrangement joins TRBV28 to TRBJ2-1; D tentatively fits TRBD1 or TRBD2 (5 bases each). The length of the CDR3 is 14 residues. Germline values: CDR1 MDHEN, CDR2 SYDVKM. With 0 bases removed from V and 3 bases from J, the gap between germline ends came to 6 bases.

The genes are TRBV6-4 and TRBJ1-1, with TRBD1 as a possible D gene (5 bases). CDR3 size: 12 residues. V was pared by 7 bases and J by 8 bases, with 14 bases between. The germline V gene encodes CDR1 MRHNA and CDR2 SNTAGT. CDR3 in DNA: TGTGCCAGCATGGACCCCCGGGGGGAAGCTTTCTTT. Residues: CASMDPRGEAFF.

This clone was detected only a few times. The chain joins TRBV10-3 to TRBJ1-4; TRBD1 agrees at 9 bases. V lost 8 bases and J lost 5; bases outside the gene matches: 3. Per germline, CDR1 ENHRY and CDR2 SYGVKD. The CDR3 is 13 amino acids. The CDR3 DNA follows: TGTGCCATCCGGACAGGGGACAATGAAAAACTGTTTTTT. Translated: CAIRTGDNEKLFF.

The V call is TRBV4-2, the J call TRBJ1-6; possibly TRBD1 for D (5 bases). V lost 4 bases to trimming and J lost 5 bases, with 12 bases between them. The germline V gene has CDR1 LGHNA and CDR2 YNFKEQ. The CDR3 has 15 residues. The CDR3 loop is CASSPRGEDNSPLHF. The CDR3 DNA reads TGTGCCAGCAGCCCGAGAGGGGAAGATAATTCACCCCTCCACTTT.

The chain couples TRBV18 to TRBJ1-5, with 7 bases that match TRBD1. The germline CDR1 and CDR2 sequences are KGHSH and LQKENI. Unmatched junction bases numbered 2, after V lost 6 bases and J lost 3 bases. The CDR3 spans 13 residues. For the CDR3, the DNA is TGTGCCAGCTCCGACAGGGACAATCAGCCCCAGCATTTT. Encoded protein: CASSDRDNQPQHF.

In nucleotides, the CDR3 is TGTGCCAGCAGCGGGGGTCCGCGAGACAATGAGCAGTTCTTC. Translated: CASSGGPRDNEQFF. This chain connects TRBV9 to TRBJ2-1; D gene ambiguous. Germline CDR1 SGDLS, CDR2 YYNGEE. This CDR3 has 14 residues. V was pared by 3 bases and J by 5 bases, with 12 bases between. Looking up the rest from reference TRBV9 and TRBJ2-1 gives the full variable domain: DSGVTQTPKHLITATGQRVTLRCSPRSGDLSVYWYQQSLDQGLQFLIQYYNGEERAKGNILERFSAQQFPDLHSELNLSSLELGDSALYFCASSGGPRDNEQFFGPGTRLTVL.

The V call is TRBV24-1, the J call TRBJ2-7, with D unresolved. CDR1 is KGHDR, CDR2 SFDVKD, per germline. The CDR3 sequence is 13 residues long. With 3 bases removed from V and 2 bases from J, the gap between germline ends came to 7 bases. CDR3: CATSDPVTYEQYF. The DNA for the CDR3 is TGTGCCACCAGTGATCCAGTTACCTACGAGCAGTACTTC.

This clone appeared a single time. The chain couples TRBV7-8 to TRBJ2-1; 8 nucleotides match TRBD2. Per the germline V gene, CDR1 is SGHVS and CDR2 is FQNEAQ. V dropped 5 bases and J dropped 3; count of bases not matched to a gene: 12. This CDR3 has 17 residues. DNA of the CDR3: TGTGCCAGCAGCGGGGGAGGCCAGCGGGAGCTCTACAATGAGCAGTTCTTC. Its protein product is CASSGGGQRELYNEQFF. The whole variable domain, remainder taken from reference TRBV7-8 and TRBJ2-1, is GAGVSQSPRYKVAKRGQDVALRCDPISGHVSLFWYQQALGQGPEFLTYFQNEAQLDKSGLPSDRFFAERPEGSVSTLKIQRTQQEDSAVYLCASSGGGQRELYNEQFFGPGTRLTVL.

The chain couples TRBV3-1 (or the pseudogene TRBV3-2) to TRBJ1-6; D gene ambiguous. Germline V CDR1 and CDR2: LGHDT, YNNKEL (reference sequence). V lost 2 bases and J 2 bases, leaving 10 bases between the germline ends. The CDR3 extends over 16 amino acids. Here the CDR3 DNA reads TGTGCCAGCAGCCAAAAGCGCGGGCCCTATAATTCACCCCTCCACTTT. Translation gives CASSQKRGPYNSPLHF.

V gene TRBV30 combines with J gene TRBJ1-4; a weak D match, TRBD1 (6 bases). The CDR3 is 14 amino acids. CDR1 and CDR2 from the germline V gene are GTSNPN and SVGIG (reference sequence). V was shortened by 5 bases and J by 6 bases, with 16 bases between the two germline ends. The DNA for the CDR3 is TGTGCCTGGTCAACGGGGGGCGCCGATGAAAAACTGTTTTTT. This translates into CAWSTGGADEKLFF.

J is TRBJ2-7 and V is TRBV29-1; 9 bases are shared with TRBD1. Trimming at V came to 7 bases and at J to 3 bases, leaving 13 bases not matched to a gene. CDR3 length equals 15 residues. CDR1 and CDR2 from the germline V gene are SQVTM and ANQGSEA. The CDR3, as DNA: TGCAGCGCTATATCCGGGACAGGGAGCTTCTACGAGCAGTACTTC. This gives the protein CSAISGTGSFYEQYF.

V is TRBV29-1 and J is TRBJ2-7, with 7 bases fitting TRBD1. V gave up 5 bases and J gave up 2 bases; unmatched junction bases: 3. Per the germline V gene, CDR1 is SQVTM and CDR2 is ANQGSEA. This CDR3 has 12 amino acids. The CDR3: CSVRQGTYEQYF. For the CDR3, the DNA is TGCAGCGTTCGACAGGGAACCTACGAGCAGTACTTC.

The chain has TRBV19 and TRBJ1-5; no clear D. Per germline, CDR1 LNHDA and CDR2 SQIVND (reference sequence). The CDR3 is 11 amino acids. Deletions cut 5 bases from V and 6 bases from J, with 5 bases between. CDR3 amino acids: CASSLGQPQHF. The CDR3 bases are TGTGCCAGTAGTCTCGGTCAGCCCCAGCATTTT.

This clone was detected once. J is TRBJ2-6 and V is TRBV5-4, with unresolved D. The germline V gene has CDR1 SGHNT and CDR2 YYREEE (reference sequence). Deletions cut 3 bases from V and 8 bases from J, with 9 bases between. This CDR3 region has 13 residues. The CDR3 sequence is CASSSVGTNVLTF. The CDR3 DNA follows: TGTGCCAGCAGCTCCGTGGGGACCAACGTCCTGACTTTC.

Points on this clone: Other DNA sequences in the sample encode the same CDR3. The rearrangement links TRBV6-5 to TRBJ1-1; possible D gene TRBD1, 5 bases. V was pared by 2 bases and J by 0 bases, with 7 bases between. The V gene's germline CDR1 is MNHEY and CDR2 SVGAGI. This CDR3 region has 14 residues. Here the CDR3 DNA reads TGTGCCAGCAGTTACGGGGGAATGAACACTGAAGCTTTCTTT. Translating it yields CASSYGGMNTEAFF.

V and J are TRBV6-6 and TRBJ1-3; TRBD1 might be the D (5 bases). This CDR3 spans 15 amino acids. Trimming shortened V by 2 bases and J by 4 bases, and 12 bases separated the two germline ends. Germline V gene sequence: CDR1 MNHNY, CDR2 SVGAGI (reference sequence). CDR3: CASSYRPGVGNTIYF. Here the CDR3 DNA reads TGTGCCAGCAGTTACCGGCCGGGGGTGGGAAACACCATATATTTT.

The chain couples TRBV28 to TRBJ2-7; TRBD2 agrees at 11 bases. Germline assignment: CDR1 MDHEN and CDR2 SYDVKM. Trimming removed 6 bases from V and 2 bases from J; junction bases left unmatched: 12. This CDR3 contains 17 residues. The CDR3 sequence is CASSQPRGLADPYEQYF. CDR3 nucleotide sequence: TGTGCCAGCAGCCAACCGAGGGGACTAGCGGATCCCTACGAGCAGTACTTC.

The chain combines TRBV14 with TRBJ2-2; TRBD2 might be the D (6 bases). The germline V and J ends were trimmed by 6 bases and 5 bases, with 13 bases remaining between them. The CDR3 covers 14 residues. Germline V gene lookup returns CDR1 SGHDN and CDR2 FVKESK. The CDR3 DNA is TGTGCCAGCAGTCTGATCCGGGAGACCGGGGAGCTGTTTTTT. This encodes CASSLIRETGELFF.

In its sample, this clone was seen once. The V and J genes are TRBV4-1 and TRBJ1-5; possibly TRBD1 for D (6 bases). Trimming removed 5 bases at V and 2 bases at J, with 10 bases between. Germline values: CDR1 MGHRA, CDR2 YSYEKL. CDR3 length equals 14 residues. The CDR3 coding sequence is TGCGCCAGCAGCGCCCGGACAGGCAATCAGCCCCAGCATTTT. Its protein product is CASSARTGNQPQHF.